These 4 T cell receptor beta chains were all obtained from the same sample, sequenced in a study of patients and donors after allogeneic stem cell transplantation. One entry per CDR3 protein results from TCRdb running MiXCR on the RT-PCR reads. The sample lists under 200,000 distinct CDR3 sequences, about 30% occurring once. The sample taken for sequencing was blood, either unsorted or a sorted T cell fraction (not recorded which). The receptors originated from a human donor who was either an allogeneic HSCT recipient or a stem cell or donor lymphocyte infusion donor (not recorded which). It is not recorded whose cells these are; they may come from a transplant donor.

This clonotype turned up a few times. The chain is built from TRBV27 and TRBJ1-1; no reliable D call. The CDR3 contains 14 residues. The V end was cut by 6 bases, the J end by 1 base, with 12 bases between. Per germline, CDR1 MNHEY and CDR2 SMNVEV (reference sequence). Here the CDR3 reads CASRPLVSNTEAFF. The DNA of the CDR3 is TGTGCCAGCAGGCCTCTGGTTTCGAACACTGAAGCTTTCTTT.

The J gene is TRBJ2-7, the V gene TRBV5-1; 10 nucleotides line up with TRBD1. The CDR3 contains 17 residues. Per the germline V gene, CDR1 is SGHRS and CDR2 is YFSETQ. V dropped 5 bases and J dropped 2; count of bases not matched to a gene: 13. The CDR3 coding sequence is TGCGCCAGCAGTTTCCCGACCGGGACAGGGGTCCCCTACGAGCAGTACTTC. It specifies CASSFPTGTGVPYEQYF.

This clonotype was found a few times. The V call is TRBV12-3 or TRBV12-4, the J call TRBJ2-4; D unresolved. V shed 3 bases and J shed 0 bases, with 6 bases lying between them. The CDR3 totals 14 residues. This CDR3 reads CASSFSPAKNIQYF. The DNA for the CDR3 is TGTGCCAGCAGTTTCTCCCCAGCCAAAAACATTCAGTACTTC.

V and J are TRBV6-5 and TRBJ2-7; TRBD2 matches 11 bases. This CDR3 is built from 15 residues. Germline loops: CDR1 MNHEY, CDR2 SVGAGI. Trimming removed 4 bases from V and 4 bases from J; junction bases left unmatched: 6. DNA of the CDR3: TGTGCCAGCAGTTCTCCGGGACTAGCGGCTTACGAGCAGTACTTC. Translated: CASSSPGLAAYEQYF.